Following are 14 T cell receptor beta chains from one sample sequenced in a study of beta chain features in type 1 diabetes. The whole isolated RNA underwent reverse transcription, so sequencing captured expressed TCRB transcripts. This table comes from immunoSEQ multiplex PCR, and its TCRdb copy is limited to in-frame clones, with some not included. Of 200,000 to 300,000 clones listed, over 20% are singletons. Study outcomes and limitations: There was a moderate but significant shortening of TCRB CDR3s in all four CD4+ subsets of Type 1 diabetes patients.

Their recognized antigens are unknown. Sequenced: naive CD4+ T cells from blood. The receptors were gathered from a woman aged 40 to 50 with type 1 diabetes.

The chain links TRBV6-6 to TRBJ1-2, with 7 nucleotides matching TRBD1. This CDR3 is 13 amino acids long. Germline V lookup: CDR1 MNHNY, CDR2 SVGAGI (reference sequence). The V and J ends lost 7 bases and 3 bases, in that order; junction bases with no gene match: 5. DNA of the CDR3: TGTGCCAGCACAAGCCAGGGGGACTATGGCTACACCTTC. It translates to CASTSQGDYGYTF.

J is TRBJ1-1 and V is TRBV2; D may be TRBD1 (5 bases). V was trimmed by 5 bases and J by 6 bases, leaving 19 bases between them. Germline values: CDR1 SNHLY, CDR2 FYNNEI. This CDR3 region has 15 residues. In nucleotides, the CDR3 is TGTGCCAGCAGTTCTTGGGGGGGGGTCGATGCTGAAGCTTTCTTT. Translated: CASSSWGGVDAEAFF.

This chain connects TRBV28 to TRBJ2-3; perhaps TRBD1 as D (6 bases). CDR3 length: 16 residues. In germline, CDR1 is MDHEN, CDR2 SYDVKM. Trimming left V 8 bases short and J 6 bases short, with 24 bases between. DNA for the CDR3: TGTGCCAGCGGCTTTAATCCGGGCAGGGGAGTGGATACGCAGTATTTT. It yields the protein CASGFNPGRGVDTQYF.

The genes are TRBV7-2 and TRBJ2-5; D uncertain. V lost 8 bases to trimming and J lost 5 bases, with 12 bases between them. Germline V gives CDR1 SGHTA, CDR2 FQGNSA. The CDR3 loop spans 12 amino acids. The CDR3 bases are TGTGCCAGCGGCAAGAGGATGGAGACCCAGTACTTC. This encodes CASGKRMETQYF.

V and J are TRBV4-1 and TRBJ1-4, with TRBD1 identical over 10 bases. After removal of 4 bases from V and 0 bases from J, the junction contained 11 bases not matched to a gene. The CDR3 consists of 19 residues. The germline V gene has CDR1 MGHRA and CDR2 YSYEKL. In DNA, the CDR3 is TGCGCCAGCAGCCGCCTACACGGACAGGGGGAGGCAACTAATGAAAAACTGTTTTTT. This encodes CASSRLHGQGEATNEKLFF.

There are a few counts of this clone. This sequence joins TRBV5-4 and TRBJ2-3; weak D call: TRBD1 (5 bases). Trimming pared 4 bases from V and 1 base from J, leaving 19 bases between. The length of the CDR3 is 17 residues. The V gene's germline CDR1 is SGHNT and CDR2 YYREEE (reference sequence). CDR3 loop: CASSPDQGRVGTDTQYF. DNA for the CDR3: TGTGCCAGCAGCCCAGATCAGGGCAGGGTGGGCACAGATACGCAGTATTTT.

The chain links TRBV7-3 to TRBJ1-1; D ambiguous. V was cut by 5 bases and J by 0 bases, with 7 bases left in between. Germline CDR1 SGHTA, CDR2 FQGTGA. This CDR3 has 13 amino acids. CDR3: CASSPTLNTEAFF. The CDR3 coding sequence is TGTGCCAGCAGCCCGACACTGAACACTGAAGCTTTCTTT.

The rearrangement joins TRBV14 to TRBJ2-2, with 9 positions matching TRBD2. Germline V CDR1 and CDR2: SGHDN, FVKESK. The CDR3 totals 14 residues. The ends lost 6 bases at V and 1 base at J; junction bases unmatched: 0. CDR3 amino acids: CASRTSGNTGELFF. The CDR3 nucleotides are TGTGCCAGCAGGACTAGCGGGAACACCGGGGAGCTGTTTTTT.

This clone was recorded a few times. The chain is built from TRBV7-9 and TRBJ1-1, with TRBD1 as a possible D gene (6 bases). Trimming removed 8 bases at V and 5 bases at J, with 18 bases between. This CDR3 region has 14 residues. The germline V gene has CDR1 SEHNR and CDR2 FQNEAQ (reference sequence). The CDR3 nucleotides read TGTGCCAGCGGGGGGGGCGGGACGAGGACTGAAGCTTTCTTT. It yields the protein CASGGGGTRTEAFF.

V is TRBV18 and J is TRBJ2-1; maybe TRBD2 (5 bases). The CDR3 sequence is 14 residues long. The germline V gene encodes CDR1 KGHSH and CDR2 LQKENI. The V and J ends lost 4 bases and 5 bases respectively, with 12 bases between them. This chain's CDR3 is CASSLGSSDNEQFF. The CDR3 DNA follows: TGTGCCAGCTCACTGGGGAGTAGCGACAATGAGCAGTTCTTC.

The CDR3: CAWSVRGLGIEQFF. The CDR3 DNA sequence: TGTGCCTGGAGTGTACGGGGACTAGGAATTGAGCAGTTCTTC. This chain links TRBV30 with TRBJ2-1, with TRBD2 identical over 8 bases. Losses at the gene ends were 0 bases for V and 9 bases for J; bases not matched to a gene: 7. The CDR3 consists of 14 residues. CDR1 GTSNPN and CDR2 SVGIG come from the germline V gene (reference sequence).

V gene TRBV6-1 combines with J gene TRBJ2-5, with 8 bases that match TRBD2. The germline V gene encodes CDR1 MNHNS and CDR2 SASEGT. V lost 8 bases, J lost 6 bases, and 11 bases stayed unmatched. The CDR3 totals 14 residues. This CDR3 reads CASGASGSRKTQYF. CDR3 nucleotide sequence: TGTGCCAGCGGGGCTAGCGGGTCGCGAAAGACCCAGTACTTC.

CDR3 loop: CASSGSSNTEAFF. DNA of the CDR3: TGTGCCAGTAGTGGCAGTTCGAACACTGAAGCTTTCTTT. V gene TRBV19 combines with J gene TRBJ1-1, with unresolved D. CDR3 length equals 13 residues. The germline CDR1 and CDR2 sequences are LNHDA and SQIVND (reference sequence). Trimming pared 5 bases from V and 1 base from J, leaving 8 bases between. Supplemented by reference TRBV19 and TRBJ1-1, the full variable domain reads DGGITQSPKYLFRKEGQNVTLSCEQNLNHDAMYWYRQDPGQGLRLIYYSQIVNDFQKGDIAEGYSVSREKKESFPLTVTSAQKNPTAFYLCASSGSSNTEAFFGQGTRLTVV.

This clone occurred a few times. The chain links TRBV14 to TRBJ2-7; 7 bases map to TRBD1. Germline V gene sequence: CDR1 SGHDN, CDR2 FVKESK. Losses at the gene ends were 3 bases for V and 6 bases for J; bases not matched to a gene: 5. This CDR3 is built from 13 residues. Here the CDR3 reads CASSHRTGAEQYF. For the CDR3, the DNA is TGTGCCAGCAGCCACCGCACAGGGGCCGAGCAGTACTTC.